The present T cell receptor (beta chain) was sequenced within a study of graft-versus-host responses after intestinal transplantation. The table came from immunoSEQ multiplex PCR; TCRdb's copy has only in-frame clones and leaves some out. Among tens of thousands of clones listed, roughly nine tenths were seen once. The germline CDR1 and CDR2 sequences are MNHNY and SVGAGI (reference sequence). V was shortened by 6 bases and J by 8 bases, with 19 bases between the two germline ends. This CDR3 has 15 residues. This clone was detected only a few times. Its target is not known. The sample here was unstimulated CD8+ T cells sorted from spleen or lymph node cells, taken before intestinal transplant. The rearrangement joins TRBV6-6 to TRBJ1-4; maybe TRBD1 (5 bases). The clonotype was recovered from a human donor who received an intestinal transplant. The CDR3 DNA reads TGTGCCAGCAGCAAGGGTGGCAGGGTTGACGAAAAACTGTTTTTT. It encodes CASSKGGRVDEKLFF.